One and the same sample provided the 32 T cell receptor beta chains below, sequenced in a study of T cells in women clearing cervical HPV infection. Assay: immunoSEQ multiplex PCR; the TCRdb copy retains only in-frame clones and omits some. The sample includes about 40,000 clones. Sequencing was done on a sample of blood buffy coat. These receptors were collected from a woman aged 18-69 years with a cervical HPV16 infection that either progressed to CIN3+ or cleared (not recorded which).

As to this clone: The CDR3 extends 3 residues past the end of the read, so its final part is completed from the germline J gene. The V call is TRBV5-1, the J call TRBJ1-3; D is possibly TRBD1 (6 bases). The CDR3 sequence is 15 residues long. V was shortened by 4 bases and J by 2 bases, with 13 bases between the two germline ends. Germline V gives CDR1 SGHRS, CDR2 YFSETQ. The sequenced CDR3 bases are TGCGCCAGCAGCGCCAGGGGCATAGCTGGAAACACC. This codes for CASSARGIAGNT. The whole CDR3 region reads CASSARGIAGNTIYF.

Concerning this clone: The CDR3 end is not reached by the read, which stops 3 residues before it; the germline J gene fills it in. Other DNA sequences in this specimen translate into the identical CDR3. V usage is TRBV12-3 or TRBV12-4 and J usage is TRBJ2-6, with 7 bases aligning to TRBD1. The CDR3 length is 16 residues. J was trimmed by 0 bases and V by 6 bases; bases with no gene match: 5. Partial CDR3 DNA: TGTGCCAGCAGAGGACAGGCCAGCTCTGGGGCCAACGTC. As protein: CASRGQASSGANV. The whole CDR3 sequence is CASRGQASSGANVLTF.

A note on this clone: The DNA ends 3 residues before the CDR3 does, and the rest of the CDR3 is filled in from the germline J gene. The V gene is TRBV7-6, the J gene TRBJ1-2; D is perhaps TRBD1 (6 bases). The CDR3 has 13 residues. Germline values: CDR1 SGHVS, CDR2 FNYEAQ. The V end lost 3 bases, the J end lost 7 bases, and 12 bases lay between the germline ends. CDR3 sequence reads: CASSFQGLGGYTF. The sequenced part of the CDR3 DNA is TGTGCCAGCAGCTTCCAGGGGCTGGGTGGC.

CDR3 amino acids: CSARATLSSYNEQFF. The DNA read from the CDR3 is TGCAGTGCTAGGGCCACCCTGAGCTCCTACAATGAG. The rearrangement joins TRBV20-1 to TRBJ2-1, with D hard to call. The read comes to an end 3 residues before the CDR3 does, leaving the germline J gene to fill in the end. The CDR3 is 15 residues long. The V end lost 3 bases, the J end lost 0 bases, and 12 bases lay between the germline ends. Per the germline V gene, CDR1 is DFQATT and CDR2 is SNEGSKA (reference sequence).

Turning to this clone: The CDR3 end falls 3 residues outside the read, so it is completed with the germline J gene. This chain joins TRBV7-9 and TRBJ2-2; D is possibly TRBD2 (6 bases). The CDR3 consists of 14 residues. Trimming removed 7 bases from V and 2 bases from J, with 11 bases in between. Germline CDR1 SEHNR, CDR2 FQNEAQ (reference sequence). The DNA read from the CDR3 is TGTGCCAGCACGTCTAGCGTTAACACCGGGGAG. It translates to CASTSSVNTGE. The whole CDR3 reads CASTSSVNTGELFF.

Comment on this clone: The CDR3 end is not reached by the read, which stops 3 residues before it; the germline J gene fills it in. The V and J genes are TRBV19 and TRBJ1-1; D gene uncertain. CDR3 length: 11 residues. Germline V gene sequence: CDR1 LNHDA, CDR2 SQIVND (reference sequence). V was shortened by 9 bases and J by 5 bases, with 10 bases between the two germline ends. The DNA read from the CDR3 is TGTGCCAGCTCTCAAGGGACTGAA. It codes for CASSQGTE. From start to end, the CDR3 is CASSQGTEAFF.

A remark on this clone: The CDR3 end is not reached by the read, which stops 3 residues before it; the germline J gene fills it in. Other DNA sequences in the sample encode the same CDR3. The V and J genes are TRBV19 and TRBJ2-1; TRBD1 agrees at 7 bases. The CDR3 spans 18 residues. Trimming at V came to 6 bases and at J to 3 bases, leaving 17 bases not matched to a gene. In germline, CDR1 is LNHDA, CDR2 SQIVND (reference sequence). CDR3 sequence: CASRTTGNPGQIYNEQFF. Partial CDR3 DNA: TGTGCCAGTAGAACTACGGGAAACCCGGGACAGATCTACAATGAG.

A remark on this clone: The CDR3 goes on 3 residues after the read ends, and that part is filled in from the germline J gene. The chain uses TRBV10-3 and TRBJ1-2, with no clear D. The germline V gene has CDR1 ENHRY and CDR2 SYGVKD. The ends were cut back, 8 bases at V and 2 bases at J, with 6 bases in the middle. The CDR3 length is 11 residues. The CDR3 region is CAILLNYGYTF. The sequenced CDR3 bases are TGTGCCATCCTACTGAACTATGGC.

About this clone itself: The sequence runs out 3 residues before the end of the CDR3; the remainder is reconstructed from the germline J gene. The chain links TRBV5-8 to TRBJ2-5, with TRBD2 as a possible D gene (5 bases). Germline loops: CDR1 SGHTS, CDR2 YDEGEE. Deletions cut 0 bases from V and 2 bases from J, with 11 bases between. This CDR3 is 15 amino acids long. The CDR3 bases that were read are TGTGCCAGCAGCTTGGGGACTCCTGTTCAAGAGACC. Encoded protein: CASSLGTPVQET. In full, the CDR3 reads CASSLGTPVQETQYF.

For this clone: The read falls 3 residues short of the CDR3 end, and the missing part is taken from the germline J gene. The chain uses TRBV28 and TRBJ2-7; D call uncertain. This CDR3 comprises 14 residues. Germline values: CDR1 MDHEN, CDR2 SYDVKM. V lost 2 bases, J lost 1 base, and 9 bases lay in between. Partial CDR3 DNA: TGTGCCAGCAGTTTAACTCCCAAATCCTACGAG. Residues: CASSLTPKSYE. The complete CDR3 reads CASSLTPKSYEQYF.

As for this clone: The CDR3 end falls 3 residues outside the read, so it is completed with the germline J gene. The chain couples TRBV27 to TRBJ1-6; unclear D gene. CDR3 size: 13 residues. V lost 5 bases, J lost 10 bases, and 12 bases lay in between. The germline CDR1 and CDR2 sequences are MNHEY and SMNVEV (reference sequence). The sequenced CDR3 bases are TGTGCCAGCAGTCCAGTGCCAAAGTCACCC. This gives the protein CASSPVPKSP. The whole CDR3 is CASSPVPKSPLHF.

With regard to this clone: The read falls 3 residues short of the CDR3 end, and the missing part is taken from the germline J gene. This sequence joins TRBV6-1 and TRBJ1-1, with a possible D match to TRBD1 (6 bases). The germline V and J ends were trimmed by 3 bases and 7 bases, with 9 bases remaining between them. The CDR3 has 12 amino acids. Germline lookup yields CDR1 MNHNS and CDR2 SASEGT. CDR3: CASSDRGDEAFF. CDR3 DNA, as far as it was read: TGTGCCAGCAGTGACAGGGGTGATGAA.

A word on this clone: The sequenced fragment ends 3 residues before the CDR3 boundary, so the rest is inferred from the germline J gene. The chain carries TRBV2 and TRBJ1-1; D uncertain. V was trimmed by 2 bases and J by 4 bases, leaving 8 bases between them. The CDR3 contains 13 residues. Germline CDR1 SNHLY, CDR2 FYNNEI. CDR3 DNA, as far as it was read: TGTGCCAGCAGTGAACCACAGCTCACTGAA. Amino acid sequence: CASSEPQLTE. The entire CDR3 is CASSEPQLTEAFF. Combining the CDR3 with reference TRBV2 and TRBJ1-1 gives the whole variable domain EPEVTQTPSHQVTQMGQEVILRCVPISNHLYFYWYRQILGQKVEFLVSFYNNEISEKSEIFDDQFSVERPDGSNFTLKIRSTKLEDSAMYFCASSEPQLTEAFFGQGTRLTVV.

A note on this clone: The read falls 3 residues short of the CDR3 end, and the missing part is taken from the germline J gene. The chain is built from TRBV2 and TRBJ1-1; 7 nucleotides line up with TRBD1. The V gene's germline CDR1 is SNHLY and CDR2 FYNNEI. The CDR3 totals 13 residues. The J segment lost 2 bases and the V segment lost 10 bases, leaving 7 bases of the junction unmatched. CDR3 sequence: CAKSGQLNTEAFF. The covered CDR3 bases are TGTGCCAAGTCGGGACAGCTAAACACTGAA.

With respect to this clone: Read sequence stops 3 residues before the CDR3 end, and the germline J gene provides the missing end. The gene calls are TRBV10-1 and TRBJ1-1, with 7 bases fitting TRBD1. Looked up from germline, CDR1 is WNHNN and CDR2 is SYGVQD (reference sequence). Trimming took 3 bases from V and 1 from J; bases not matched to a gene: 2. The CDR3 has 14 residues. The CDR3 sequence is CASSENRGNTEAFF. The part of the CDR3 DNA that was read is TGCGCCAGCAGTGAAAACAGGGGGAACACTGAA.

Regarding this clone: The read terminates 3 residues ahead of where the CDR3 ends, so the germline J gene completes it. V and J are TRBV28 and TRBJ2-4; 8 bases are a match to TRBD1. The CDR3 spans 14 residues. CDR1 is MDHEN, CDR2 SYDVKM, per germline. Trimming at V came to 5 bases and at J to 6 bases, leaving 6 bases not matched to a gene. CDR3 region: CASSPQGQGNIQYF. The sequenced CDR3 bases are TGTGCCAGCAGTCCTCAAGGACAGGGAAACATT.

Regarding this clone: The read terminates 3 residues ahead of where the CDR3 ends, so the germline J gene completes it. This chain links TRBV29-1 with TRBJ2-1; 8 nucleotides line up with TRBD2. Germline CDR1 reads SQVTM; CDR2 reads ANQGSEA. CDR3 size: 14 residues. Germline trimming cut 3 bases from V and 5 bases from J; bases unmatched to any gene: 6. The sequenced CDR3 bases are TGCAGCGTTGAGTCATGGACTAGCAACAATGAG. Its translation: CSVESWTSNNE. The CDR3 as a whole reads CSVESWTSNNEQFF.

As to this clone: The read stops 3 residues short of the end of the CDR3; the missing end is completed from the germline J gene. This chain links TRBV4-1 with TRBJ1-4; 7 bases fit TRBD1. This CDR3 contains 16 residues. J was trimmed by 0 bases and V by 1 base; bases with no gene match: 2. The germline gives CDR1 MGHRA, CDR2 YSYEKL. Partial CDR3 DNA: TGCGCCAGCAGCCAAGTGGGACAGACAACTAATGAAAAA. Protein product: CASSQVGQTTNEK. The whole CDR3 protein is CASSQVGQTTNEKLFF.

Concerning this clone itself: The read gets to within 3 residues of the CDR3 end, and the germline J gene fills in the rest. The rearrangement joins TRBV20-1 to TRBJ2-3; 15 nucleotides match TRBD2. The CDR3 spans 14 residues. Losses at the gene ends were 6 bases for V and 4 bases for J; bases not matched to a gene: 2. Germline-derived CDR1 and CDR2 are DFQATT and SNEGSKA (reference sequence). The covered CDR3 bases are TGCAGTGCATGGACTAGCGGGAGGGCAGATACG. This encodes CSAWTSGRADT. The full CDR3 sequence reads CSAWTSGRADTQYF.

A word on this clone: Read sequence stops 3 residues before the CDR3 end, and the germline J gene provides the missing end. V gene TRBV13 combines with J gene TRBJ2-5; possibly TRBD1 for D (6 bases). Germline V gene lookup returns CDR1 PRHDT and CDR2 FYEKMQ (reference sequence). The CDR3 has 16 residues. Between the trimmed V and J ends, which lost 2 bases and 4 bases, there was a span of 17 bases. The CDR3 protein is CASSLKRQGPAETQYF. CDR3 DNA, as far as it was read: TGTGCCAGCAGCTTAAAGCGGCAGGGGCCGGCAGAGACC.

In regard to this clone: The read gets to within 3 residues of the CDR3 end, and the germline J gene fills in the rest. The V gene is TRBV7-2, the J gene TRBJ2-7, with 11 bases identical to TRBD2. Germline assignment: CDR1 SGHTA and CDR2 FQGNSA. The CDR3 covers 15 residues. V dropped 5 bases and J dropped 2; count of bases not matched to a gene: 5. The CDR3 DNA, read in part, is TGTGCCAGCAGCGCGACTAGCGGGGCGACCTACGAG. This translates into CASSATSGATYE. The CDR3 as a whole reads CASSATSGATYEQYF.

The CDR3 DNA, read in part, is TGCGCCAGCAGCTCTCAGGGGATTGGGGTCGGCACTGAA. Translating it yields CASSSQGIGVGTE. The entire CDR3 is CASSSQGIGVGTEAFF. This chain links TRBV5-1 with TRBJ1-1; a possible D gene is TRBD1 (6 bases). The CDR3 end is not reached by the read, which stops 3 residues before it; the germline J gene fills it in. V lost 3 bases, J lost 4 bases, and 19 bases lay in between. Germline assignment: CDR1 SGHRS and CDR2 YFSETQ. The CDR3 contains 16 residues.

A remark on this clone: The CDR3 end lies 3 residues beyond the end of the read and is filled in from the germline J gene. The chain links TRBV6-2 or TRBV6-3 to TRBJ2-1, with D uncertain. V was trimmed by 5 bases and J by 6 bases, leaving 14 bases between them. This CDR3 has 14 residues. The germline V gene has CDR1 MNHEY and CDR2 SVGEGT. Partial CDR3 DNA: TGTGCCAGCAGTAGCTATTCTGTGTCCAATGAG. Protein: CASSSYSVSNE. In full, the CDR3 is CASSSYSVSNEQFF.

Of note for this clone: The observed sequence ends 3 residues before the CDR3 terminus, with the missing tail filled in from the germline J gene. The chain links TRBV6-1 to TRBJ1-2; 9 bases are shared with TRBD1. Trimming took 1 base from V and 4 from J; bases not matched to a gene: 7. The V gene's germline CDR1 is MNHNS and CDR2 SASEGT. The CDR3 totals 16 residues. The CDR3: CASSEGWGQGIYGYTF. The DNA read from the CDR3 is TGTGCCAGCAGTGAAGGTTGGGGACAGGGAATCTATGGC.

About this clone itself: The observed sequence ends 3 residues before the CDR3 terminus, with the missing tail filled in from the germline J gene. V is TRBV5-1 and J is TRBJ2-5; 9 positions match TRBD1. After removal of 2 bases from V and 3 bases from J, the junction contained 2 bases not matched to a gene. This CDR3 is 14 amino acids long. In germline, CDR1 is SGHRS, CDR2 YFSETQ. CDR3 DNA (partial): TGCGCCAGCAGCTTTCGGACAGGGGAAGAGACC. This translates into CASSFRTGEET. The CDR3 reads in full as CASSFRTGEETQYF.

On this clone itself: The missing CDR3 end, 3 residues past where the read stops, is filled in from the germline J gene. This chain connects TRBV5-1 to TRBJ2-2; 9 bases are a match to TRBD2. CDR1 is SGHRS and CDR2 is YFSETQ in the germline V gene. Trimming took 0 bases from V and 4 from J; bases not matched to a gene: 7. The CDR3 runs 17 residues. The CDR3 here is CASSLAARGRATGELFF. CDR3 DNA, as far as it was read: TGCGCCAGCAGCTTGGCCGCTCGCGGGAGGGCCACCGGGGAG.

In regard to this clone: The CDR3 extends 3 residues past the end of the read, so its final part is completed from the germline J gene. The chain recombines TRBV7-9 with TRBJ1-1; TRBD1 matches 9 bases. V was clipped by 5 bases and J by 2 bases; unmatched bases: 6. There are 15 residues in the CDR3. Per the germline V gene, CDR1 is SEHNR and CDR2 is FQNEAQ (reference sequence). CDR3 loop: CASSAPGQGNTEAFF. The sequenced part of the CDR3 DNA is TGTGCCAGCAGCGCACCGGGACAGGGAAACACTGAA.

Worth noting for this clone: The CDR3 is cut off 3 residues early in the read; its end comes from the germline J gene. The V call is TRBV20-1, the J call TRBJ2-7; no clear D. V dropped 2 bases and J dropped 3 bases, with 11 bases sitting between them. The length of the CDR3 is 13 residues. Per germline, CDR1 DFQATT and CDR2 SNEGSKA (reference sequence). CDR3 bases read: TGCAGTGCTAGACAGGCCGAACACTACGAG. Its protein product is CSARQAEHYE. Given in full, the CDR3 is CSARQAEHYEQYF.

About this clone: Read coverage stops 3 residues before the CDR3 terminus; the germline J gene supplies the remainder. This chain connects TRBV6-1 to TRBJ1-5; possibly TRBD1 for D (5 bases). There are 14 residues in the CDR3. CDR1 and CDR2 from the germline V gene are MNHNS and SASEGT. The germline V and J ends were trimmed by 4 bases and 7 bases, with 14 bases remaining between them. The CDR3 DNA, read in part, is TGTGCCAGCAGTGCCCGGGGGTCCGGACAGCCC. Its protein is CASSARGSGQP. The full CDR3 protein is CASSARGSGQPQHF.

A note on this clone: An end of the junction does not agree with germline; a read error may underlie this. The read falls 3 residues short of the CDR3 end, and the missing part is taken from the germline J gene. J is TRBJ1-1 and V is TRBV19; 7 nucleotides align to TRBD1. Germline loops: CDR1 LNHDA, CDR2 SQIVND (reference sequence). The CDR3 is made up of 15 amino acids. The CDR3: CASSIGGTVNTEAFF. The CDR3 bases that were read are TGTGCCAGTAGCATAGGGGGGACAGTGAACACTGAA.

Comment on this clone: The read finishes 3 residues shy of the CDR3 end, and the germline J gene is used to complete it. The chain employs TRBV6-1 and TRBJ2-4; TRBD2 aligns across 8 bases. The CDR3 is made up of 15 amino acids. V lost 4 bases and J lost 0; bases outside the gene matches: 2. Germline CDR1 and CDR2: MNHNS and SASEGT. CDR3 DNA, as far as it was read: TGTGCCAGCAGTGCCCGGGGGGGAGCCAAAAACATT. Translated, it gives CASSARGGAKNI. The full CDR3 reads CASSARGGAKNIQYF.

In the case of this clone: The read finishes 3 residues shy of the CDR3 end, and the germline J gene is used to complete it. The rearrangement links TRBV19 to TRBJ1-1; no firm D call. Germline values: CDR1 LNHDA, CDR2 SQIVND (reference sequence). Between the trimmed V and J ends, which lost 2 bases and 3 bases, there was a span of 7 bases. The CDR3 has 13 residues. The DNA read from the CDR3 is TGTGCCAGTAGTATATATGCGGACACTGAA. Translated, it gives CASSIYADTE. The full CDR3 is CASSIYADTEAFF.